Each of the 12 T cell receptor beta chains below was sequenced from the same sample in a study of Graves' ophthalmopathy and Graves' hyperthyroidism. RNA transcripts were the source from which TCR beta CDR3 regions were amplified. A first-round RT-PCR used HTBI primers, followed by a second-round multiplex PCR. TCRdb independently ran MiXCR on the multiplex PCR reads; one entry per CDR3 protein. This table has about 740,000 distinct CDR3 sequences, roughly 40% appearing once. The specimen sequenced was peripheral blood. The receptors were sampled from an adult man with Graves' ophthalmopathy.

Here the CDR3 reads CAISTGLAGGYEQYF. CDR3 DNA sequence: TGTGCCATCAGCACGGGACTAGCGGGAGGGTACGAGCAGTACTTC. This chain joins TRBV10-3 and TRBJ2-7; 16 nucleotides align to TRBD2. This CDR3 has 15 amino acids. The trim removed 6 bases at V and 4 bases at J, leaving 3 bases unmatched. Germline V gene data show CDR1 as ENHRY and CDR2 as SYGVKD.

To note about this clonotype: It may be a read error: a sequence one base away is much more abundant. For the CDR3, the DNA is TGCGCCAGCAGCGACCAAGACGGGGGCGTCTATGGCTACACCTTC. It codes for CASSDQDGGVYGYTF. The rearrangement uses TRBV5-1 and TRBJ1-2; a weak D match, TRBD1 (6 bases). The germline V and J ends were trimmed by 4 bases and 4 bases, with 17 bases remaining between them. This CDR3 comprises 15 residues. Germline assignment: CDR1 SGHRS and CDR2 YFSETQ.

In its sample, this clonotype was seen once. The gene calls are TRBV29-1 and TRBJ1-2, with TRBD1 matching 9 bases. The CDR3 runs 14 residues. Trimming at V came to 8 bases and at J to 6 bases, leaving 13 bases not matched to a gene. CDR1 is SQVTM and CDR2 is ANQGSEA in the germline V gene. The CDR3 coding sequence is TGCAGCTCCCTGAAGGGGGACAGGGATAATGGCTACACCTTC. Protein: CSSLKGDRDNGYTF.

The rearrangement joins TRBV20-1 to TRBJ2-7; perhaps TRBD2 as D (6 bases). The CDR3 runs 13 residues. Germline CDR1 DFQATT, CDR2 SNEGSKA (reference sequence). Trimming took 6 bases from V and 2 from J, leaving 14 bases between them. CDR3 region: CSASGTSTYEQYF. DNA for the CDR3: TGCAGTGCCTCCGGGACTTCGACCTACGAGCAGTACTTC.

This clonotype was counted at least ten times. V is TRBV2 and J is TRBJ1-5, with 7 bases matching TRBD1. CDR1 and CDR2 (germline): SNHLY, FYNNEI. The junction had 7 bases not matched to a gene; V was cut back by 4 bases and J by 7 bases. CDR3 length equals 14 residues. The CDR3 region is CASSGDSSLQPQHF. The CDR3 DNA is TGTGCCAGCAGTGGGGACAGCTCCCTGCAGCCCCAGCATTTT. The whole variable domain, remainder taken from reference TRBV2 and TRBJ1-5, is EPEVTQTPSHQVTQMGQEVILRCVPISNHLYFYWYRQILGQKVEFLVSFYNNEISEKSEIFDDQFSVERPDGSNFTLKIRSTKLEDSAMYFCASSGDSSLQPQHFGDGTRLSIL.

There are a few counts of this clonotype. The chain is built from TRBV7-9 and TRBJ1-3, with TRBD1 matching over 9 bases. The V and J ends lost 7 bases and 4 bases, in that order; junction bases with no gene match: 8. The CDR3 has 15 amino acids. Looked up from germline, CDR1 is SEHNR and CDR2 is FQNEAQ (reference sequence). CDR3 nucleotide sequence: TGTGCCAGCACCCCGACAGGGGGAATGGGAAACACCATATATTTT. This sequence encodes CASTPTGGMGNTIYF.

At least ten counts were recorded for this clonotype. J is TRBJ1-1 and V is TRBV5-5, with 7 bases matching TRBD1. Germline V gene data show CDR1 as SGHKS and CDR2 as YYEKEE (reference sequence). This CDR3 is 14 amino acids long. Trimming at V came to 2 bases and at J to 4 bases, leaving 5 bases not matched to a gene. The CDR3 region has the DNA TGTGCCAGCAGCTTACAGGGGCAGGGCACTGAAGCTTTCTTT. Amino acids: CASSLQGQGTEAFF. The variable domain in full, completed from reference TRBV5-5 and TRBJ1-1, reads DAGVTQSPTHLIKTRGQQVTLRCSPISGHKSVSWYQQVLGQGPQFIFQYYEKEERGRGNFPDRFSARQFPNYSSELNVNALLLGDSALYLCASSLQGQGTEAFFGQGTRLTVV.

This clonotype came up a few times. This rearrangement joins TRBV6-1 to TRBJ2-2; D unresolved. Per the germline V gene, CDR1 is MNHNS and CDR2 is SASEGT. Trimming shortened V by 4 bases and J by 4 bases, and 4 bases separated the two germline ends. This CDR3 spans 12 amino acids. In DNA, the CDR3 is TGTGCCAGCAGTGTCCCCACCGGGGAGCTGTTTTTT. This sequence encodes CASSVPTGELFF.

This clonotype was recorded only once. This sequence joins TRBV7-2 and TRBJ2-1; 16 bases are shared with TRBD2. The CDR3 sequence is 20 residues long. The ends lost 4 bases at V and 0 bases at J; junction bases unmatched: 9. Per the germline V gene, CDR1 is SGHTA and CDR2 is FQGNSA. The CDR3 DNA reads TGTGCCAGCAGCTCGTACCCGGGACTAGCGGGAGGGAACTCCTACAATGAGCAGTTCTTC. Its protein product is CASSSYPGLAGGNSYNEQFF.

As regards this clonotype: Just one base apart from a much larger clone, this may be a read error. This sequence joins TRBV19 and TRBJ2-5; a weak D match, TRBD1 (6 bases). This CDR3 spans 15 amino acids. V was pared by 5 bases and J by 7 bases, with 20 bases between. Germline V gives CDR1 LNHDA, CDR2 SQIVND (reference sequence). The CDR3 sequence is CASSLGTGQMVTQYF. The CDR3 DNA is TGTGCCAGTAGTTTGGGCACGGGACAAATGGTGACCCAGTACTTC.

Details on this clonotype: A read error is possible here, since a much larger clone lies one base away. Given the absence of the conserved phenylalanine or tryptophan at the CDR3 end, a read error is likely. The chain recombines TRBV20-1 with TRBJ2-5; D remains ambiguous. V gave up 3 bases and J gave up 5 bases, with 28 bases separating them. This CDR3 contains 18 residues. Germline assignment: CDR1 DFQATT and CDR2 SNEGSKA (reference sequence). The CDR3 loop is CSARAIGGFWKTLETQYL. In DNA form, the CDR3 reads TGCAGTGCTAGGGCAATAGGTGGATTCTGGAAGACGTTGGAGACCCAGTACCTC.

The J gene is TRBJ2-2, the V gene TRBV7-9; D remains unclear. The germline V gene has CDR1 SEHNR and CDR2 FQNEAQ (reference sequence). This CDR3 has 13 amino acids. V was pared by 2 bases and J by 9 bases, with 10 bases between. The chain's CDR3 is CASSLPETRELFF. CDR3 bases: TGTGCCAGCAGCTTACCAGAAACCCGGGAGCTGTTTTTT. The whole variable domain, filled in from reference TRBV7-9 and TRBJ2-2, reads DTGVSQNPRHKITKRGQNVTFRCDPISEHNRLYWYRQTLGQGPEFLTYFQNEAQLEKSRLLSDRFSAERPKGSFSTLEIQRTEQGDSAMYLCASSLPETRELFFGEGSRLTVL.